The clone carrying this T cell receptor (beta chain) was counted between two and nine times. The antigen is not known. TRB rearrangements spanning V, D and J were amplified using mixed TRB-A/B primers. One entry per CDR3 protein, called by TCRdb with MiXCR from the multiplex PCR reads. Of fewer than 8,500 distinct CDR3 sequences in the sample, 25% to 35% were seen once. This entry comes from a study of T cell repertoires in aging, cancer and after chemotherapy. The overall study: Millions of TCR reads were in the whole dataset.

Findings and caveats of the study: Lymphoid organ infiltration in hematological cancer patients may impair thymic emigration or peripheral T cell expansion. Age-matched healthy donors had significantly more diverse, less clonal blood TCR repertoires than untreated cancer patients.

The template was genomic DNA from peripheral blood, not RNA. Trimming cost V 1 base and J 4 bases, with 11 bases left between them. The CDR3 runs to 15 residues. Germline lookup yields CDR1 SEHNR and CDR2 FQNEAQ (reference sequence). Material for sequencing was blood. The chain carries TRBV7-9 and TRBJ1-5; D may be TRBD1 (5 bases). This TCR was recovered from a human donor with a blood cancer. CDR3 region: CASSLGQQANQPQHF. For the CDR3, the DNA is TGTGCCAGCAGCTTAGGGCAACAGGCGAATCAGCCCCAGCATTTT.